This TCR beta chain came from a study of blood T cell repertoires in COVID-19. Across the study: Sites in the United States, Italy and Spain provided acute and convalescent COVID-19 samples. In each case, the material was cDNA or gDNA derived from T cells, B-cell-depleted T cells, or PBMCs.

This CDR3 has 11 residues. The germline V gene encodes CDR1 MNHEY and CDR2 SVGEGT. Trimming cost V 4 bases and J 2 bases, with 2 bases left between them. Per the authors' pipeline: How many nucleated cells were present was estimated from reference gene primer amplification. The repertoire was sequenced with immunoSEQ multiplex PCR; TCRdb's copy has only in-frame clones and lacks some. Clone size and the V and J calls come from that table; the DNA yielded D and trimming. The sample includes 250,000 to 300,000 clones, 70% to 90% seen only once; the top ten take 3.6%. The chain combines TRBV6-2 or TRBV6-3 with TRBJ2-5; D is ambiguous. Sequencing input: peripheral blood. This sequence was found in a man between 18 and 29 years old with active or convalescent COVID-19. This CDR3 reads CASSLQETQYF. The CDR3 coding sequence is TGTGCCAGCAGTTTACAAGAGACCCAGTACTTC.